Described below is a single T cell receptor beta chain sequence and its context. Per the study methods: Cell counts per sample came from amplifying reference gene primers. TCRdb's table, derived via immunoSEQ multiplex PCR, lists solely in-frame clones and lacks some. Clonal size and the V and J genes are those of that table, whereas D and trimming came from the DNA. The sample contains 250,000 to 350,000 clones, around four fifths of which appear only once. The data originate from a study of blood T cell repertoires in COVID-19. Turning to the study itself: Acute-phase and convalescent COVID-19 samples originated in the United States, Italy and Spain. In each case, the material was cDNA or gDNA derived from T cells, B-cell-depleted T cells, or PBMCs.

Looked up from germline, CDR1 is SNHLY and CDR2 is FYNNEI. Trimming took 4 bases from V and 5 from J; bases not matched to a gene: 2. CDR3 length: 12 residues. J is TRBJ2-7 and V is TRBV2, with 7 bases aligning to TRBD2. The specimen was peripheral blood. This receptor was identified in a woman aged 45-65 years with acute or convalescent COVID-19. CDR3 DNA: TGTGCCAGCAGTGGTCGGGGGGACGAGCAGTACGTC. Protein product: CASSGRGDEQYV.